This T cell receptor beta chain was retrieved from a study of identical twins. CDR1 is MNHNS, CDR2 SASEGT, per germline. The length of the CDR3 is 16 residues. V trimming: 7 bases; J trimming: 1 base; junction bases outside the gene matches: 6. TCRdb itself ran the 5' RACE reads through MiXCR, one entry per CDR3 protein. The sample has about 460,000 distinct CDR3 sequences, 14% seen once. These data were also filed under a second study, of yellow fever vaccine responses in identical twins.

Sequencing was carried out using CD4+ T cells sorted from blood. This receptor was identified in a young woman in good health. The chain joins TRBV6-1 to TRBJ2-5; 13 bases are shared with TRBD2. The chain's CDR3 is CASTRGTSGIQETQYF. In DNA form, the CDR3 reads TGTGCCAGCACGAGGGGGACTAGCGGGATCCAAGAGACCCAGTACTTC.